The rows below give T cell receptor beta chains drawn from one sample of a study of naive and memory T cell subsets. TCRdb independently ran MiXCR on the UMI-ligation and nested PCR reads; one entry per CDR3 protein. This sample has 84,000 or so distinct CDR3 sequences, with about 7% found just once. The sequenced material came from central memory CD4+ T cells from blood. These receptors were collected from a human donor in good health. CDR3s include the opening cysteine and the closing phenylalanine or tryptophan. The order of the fields is V gene, J gene, CDR3 length, CDR3 protein.

V gene: TRBV12-3/TRBV12-4; J gene: TRBJ2-2; CDR3 length: 12; CDR3 protein: CASTKGTGELFF
V gene: TRBV7-2; J gene: TRBJ2-7; CDR3 length: 13; CDR3 protein: CASSLAGTIEQYF
V gene: TRBV15; J gene: TRBJ2-7; CDR3 length: 13; CDR3 protein: CATSRPLKGEQYF
V gene: TRBV9; J gene: TRBJ1-3; CDR3 length: 16; CDR3 protein: CASSVGGSRLGNTIYF
V gene: TRBV25-1; J gene: TRBJ2-1; CDR3 length: 11; CDR3 protein: CASEVGNEQFF
V gene: TRBV14; J gene: TRBJ2-7; CDR3 length: 14; CDR3 protein: CASSRRSGTYEQYF
V gene: TRBV30; J gene: TRBJ1-6; CDR3 length: 14; CDR3 protein: CAVMLGSYNSPLHF
V gene: TRBV12-3/TRBV12-4; J gene: TRBJ1-5; CDR3 length: 14; CDR3 protein: CASSEGQGDQPQHF
V gene: TRBV6-2/TRBV6-3; J gene: TRBJ1-5; CDR3 length: 17; CDR3 protein: CASNYYPGTDPLQPQHF
V gene: TRBV6-2/TRBV6-3; J gene: TRBJ2-1; CDR3 length: 17; CDR3 protein: CASTTRGTSGYYNEQFF
V gene: TRBV12-3/TRBV12-4; J gene: TRBJ1-6; CDR3 length: 13; CDR3 protein: CASNPSGNSPLHF
V gene: TRBV12-3/TRBV12-4; J gene: TRBJ1-5; CDR3 length: 15; CDR3 protein: CASSLGRGWDQPQHF
V gene: TRBV2; J gene: TRBJ1-5; CDR3 length: 19; CDR3 protein: CASSEAGTGRGVSNQPQHF
V gene: TRBV6-1; J gene: TRBJ1-5; CDR3 length: 14; CDR3 protein: CASRTGFSNQPQHF
V gene: TRBV12-3/TRBV12-4; J gene: TRBJ1-5; CDR3 length: 15; CDR3 protein: CASSLRARGYQPQHF
V gene: TRBV7-2; J gene: TRBJ2-1; CDR3 length: 10; CDR3 protein: CASGVHEQFF
V gene: TRBV28; J gene: TRBJ2-3; CDR3 length: 16; CDR3 protein: CASSSPADGGTDTQYF
V gene: TRBV11-2; J gene: TRBJ1-1; CDR3 length: 15; CDR3 protein: CASSLGQGRVTEAFF
V gene: TRBV20-1; J gene: TRBJ1-1; CDR3 length: 14; CDR3 protein: CSARDFRTNTEAFF
V gene: TRBV25-1; J gene: TRBJ2-2; CDR3 length: 14; CDR3 protein: CASREEGNTGELFF
V gene: TRBV2; J gene: TRBJ1-2; CDR3 length: 14; CDR3 protein: CASSNRDSNYGYTF
V gene: TRBV11-2; J gene: TRBJ2-2; CDR3 length: 15; CDR3 protein: CASSFSGSSAGELFF
V gene: TRBV18; J gene: TRBJ1-6; CDR3 length: 17; CDR3 protein: CASSHGTADNFNSPLHF
V gene: TRBV4-3; J gene: TRBJ2-3; CDR3 length: 14; CDR3 protein: CASSRKDSTDTQYF
V gene: TRBV27; J gene: TRBJ2-3; CDR3 length: 16; CDR3 protein: CASSLPGQSCTDTQYF
V gene: TRBV12-3/TRBV12-4; J gene: TRBJ2-3; CDR3 length: 13; CDR3 protein: CASSLGSEDTQYF
V gene: TRBV5-1; J gene: TRBJ2-1; CDR3 length: 15; CDR3 protein: CASSLEEVSYNEQFF
V gene: TRBV7-2; J gene: TRBJ1-2; CDR3 length: 13; CDR3 protein: CASTVERDYGYTF
V gene: TRBV11-3; J gene: TRBJ2-2; CDR3 length: 16; CDR3 protein: CASKLSGGAQSGELFF
V gene: TRBV29-1; J gene: TRBJ1-2; CDR3 length: 16; CDR3 protein: CSVDPNPGTGSYGYTF
V gene: TRBV20-1; J gene: TRBJ2-7; CDR3 length: 14; CDR3 protein: CSARTVTRSYEQYF
V gene: TRBV6-2/TRBV6-3; J gene: TRBJ1-5; CDR3 length: 12; CDR3 protein: CASSPLNQPQHF
V gene: TRBV2; J gene: TRBJ2-2; CDR3 length: 14; CDR3 protein: CASTGQGVTGELFF
V gene: TRBV28; J gene: TRBJ1-4; CDR3 length: 12; CDR3 protein: CASNPVGEKLFF
V gene: TRBV29-1; J gene: TRBJ2-7; CDR3 length: 11; CDR3 protein: CSVAMRDEQYF
V gene: TRBV14; J gene: TRBJ2-5; CDR3 length: 14; CDR3 protein: CASSPLRAEETQYF
V gene: TRBV15; J gene: TRBJ1-4; CDR3 length: 17; CDR3 protein: CATSRVVSRRANEKLFF
V gene: TRBV7-2; J gene: TRBJ1-2; CDR3 length: 13; CDR3 protein: CASSFRERDGYTF
V gene: TRBV28; J gene: TRBJ2-7; CDR3 length: 13; CDR3 protein: CATYRQLTYEQYF
V gene: TRBV7-8; J gene: TRBJ2-3; CDR3 length: 12; CDR3 protein: CASSLAKNTQYF
V gene: TRBV9; J gene: TRBJ2-3; CDR3 length: 16; CDR3 protein: CASSGRMGARTDTQYF
V gene: TRBV5-6; J gene: TRBJ1-5; CDR3 length: 14; CDR3 protein: CASSYQGINQPQHF
V gene: TRBV7-8; J gene: TRBJ1-5; CDR3 length: 14; CDR3 protein: CASSSRGGNQPQHF
V gene: TRBV20-1; J gene: TRBJ2-7; CDR3 length: 12; CDR3 protein: CSASGSTHEQYF
V gene: TRBV6-1; J gene: TRBJ1-5; CDR3 length: 13; CDR3 protein: CASSERRYQPQHF
V gene: TRBV7-2; J gene: TRBJ1-4; CDR3 length: 14; CDR3 protein: CASSLSATNEKLFF
V gene: TRBV29-1; J gene: TRBJ2-2; CDR3 length: 15; CDR3 protein: CSVRNWGANTGELFF
V gene: TRBV5-6; J gene: TRBJ1-5; CDR3 length: 13; CDR3 protein: CASSLSGIRPQHF
V gene: TRBV25-1; J gene: TRBJ2-1; CDR3 length: 16; CDR3 protein: CASSKAWLAGHNEQFF
V gene: TRBV7-8; J gene: TRBJ2-3; CDR3 length: 13; CDR3 protein: CASSLTLVDTQYF
V gene: TRBV20-1; J gene: TRBJ2-3; CDR3 length: 15; CDR3 protein: CSAAGTSGGGNTQYF
V gene: TRBV7-2; J gene: TRBJ2-2; CDR3 length: 15; CDR3 protein: CASSLGGTLTGELFF